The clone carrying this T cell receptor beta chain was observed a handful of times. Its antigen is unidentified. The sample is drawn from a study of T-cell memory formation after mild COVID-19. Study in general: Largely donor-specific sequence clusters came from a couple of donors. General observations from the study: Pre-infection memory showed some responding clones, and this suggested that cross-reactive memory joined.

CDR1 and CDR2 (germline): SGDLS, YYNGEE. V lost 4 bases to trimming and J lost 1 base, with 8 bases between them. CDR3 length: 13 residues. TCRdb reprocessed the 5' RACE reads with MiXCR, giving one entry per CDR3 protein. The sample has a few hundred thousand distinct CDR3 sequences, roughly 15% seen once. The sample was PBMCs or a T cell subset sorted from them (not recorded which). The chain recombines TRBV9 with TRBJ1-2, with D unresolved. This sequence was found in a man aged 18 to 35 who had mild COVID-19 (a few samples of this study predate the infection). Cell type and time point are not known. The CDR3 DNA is TGTGCCAGCAGCCCACAAAGTAACTATGGCTACACCTTC. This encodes CASSPQSNYGYTF.